This TCR beta chain was recovered during a study of blood T cells in healthy people across ages. Study-wide points: The recorded TCR beta diversity per million T cells decreased in a roughly linear manner with age. Expanded clonotype shifts may have been confounded, as the donors had an unknown CMV status.

The second PCR ran about 6 to 12 cycles with a sample-barcoded 5' primer and J-beta primers. Every cDNA molecule bore a tag from a template-switch adaptor containing 12 random nucleotides. CDR3-containing paired-end reads numbered at least 2.5 million in each sample. TCRdb fed the 5' RACE reads into MiXCR, producing one record per CDR3 protein. Of 1.5 million or so distinct CDR3 sequences in the sample, around 42% are singletons; the top ten hold around 8%. Germline CDR1 reads DFQATT; CDR2 reads SNEGSKA (reference sequence). This CDR3 contains 15 residues. Comments on this clonotype: Its specificity is not known. A single base separates this from a much larger clone, so it may be a read error.

The V gene is TRBV20-1, the J gene TRBJ2-1; D unclear. The J call may be faulty, since TRBJ2-7 better matches the DNA end. The material sequenced was blood. This TCR derives from a woman aged 18-29 years in good health. In DNA form, the CDR3 reads TGCAGTGCTAGAGTGTCTAGGACCTCGAACAATGAGCAGTACTTC. This codes for CSARVSRTSNNEQYF.